Below, 28 T cell receptor beta chains from the same sample are listed, as sequenced in a study of shared clonotypes between healthy human individuals. Sequenced by immunoSEQ multiplex PCR; TCRdb stores in-frame clones only, minus some. The sample carries some 2.4 million clones, over 85% recorded once. The sample taken for sequencing was naive CD4+ T cells from PBMCs. Subset meaning: CD45RA+ positively selected. These receptors all stem from a man aged 18 to 29 in good health. Some clones in this sample may be carry-over from other donors' samples.

The chain recombines TRBV4-3 with TRBJ1-2; D is unclear. V shed 0 bases and J shed 4 bases, with 12 bases lying between them. Germline V gene lookup returns CDR1 LGHNA and CDR2 YSLEER. The CDR3 has 15 amino acids. The DNA of the CDR3 is TGCGCCAGCAGCCAAGATCCAGAGACGGCCTATGGCTACACCTTC. Its translation: CASSQDPETAYGYTF.

Comments on this clone: This same CDR3 is encoded by further DNA sequences in the sample. This chain uses TRBV28 with TRBJ2-3; D possibly corresponds to TRBD2 (5 bases). CDR1 MDHEN and CDR2 SYDVKM come from the germline V gene. The V end was cut by 5 bases, the J end by 8 bases, with 8 bases between. This CDR3 has 11 residues. The CDR3 sequence: CASSLEGTQYF. CDR3 DNA sequence: TGTGCCAGCAGTCTCGAGGGTACGCAGTATTTT. The full variable domain, rest sourced from reference TRBV28 and TRBJ2-3, is DVKVTQSSRYLVKRTGEKVFLECVQDMDHENMFWYRQDPGLGLRLIYFSYDVKMKEKGDIPEGYSVSREKKERFSLILESASTNQTSMYLCASSLEGTQYFGPGTRLTVL.

The rearrangement joins TRBV5-1 to TRBJ1-6; D is possibly TRBD1 (5 bases). The germline V and J ends were trimmed by 0 bases and 7 bases, with 11 bases remaining between them. Looked up from germline, CDR1 is SGHRS and CDR2 is YFSETQ. The CDR3 totals 15 residues. CDR3 sequence: CASSLAARENSPLHF. In DNA form, the CDR3 reads TGCGCCAGCAGCTTGGCCGCCAGGGAGAATTCACCCCTCCACTTT. The whole variable domain, filled in from reference TRBV5-1 and TRBJ1-6, reads KAGVTQTPRYLIKTRGQQVTLSCSPISGHRSVSWYQQTPGQGLQFLFEYFSETQRNKGNFPGRFSGRQFSNSRSEMNVSTLELGDSALYLCASSLAARENSPLHFGNGTRLTVT.

The chain employs TRBV7-3 and TRBJ2-1; no reliable D call. Germline CDR1 SGHTA, CDR2 FQGTGA. This CDR3 spans 16 amino acids. V dropped 4 bases and J dropped 8 bases, with 21 bases sitting between them. DNA for the CDR3: TGTGCCAGCAGCTCGGGTTCGGCCTCCGGGCAATATGAGCAGTTCTTC. It codes for CASSSGSASGQYEQFF.

Concerning this clone itself: At the DNA level, this CDR3 is encoded by other sequences in the same sample as well. The J gene is TRBJ2-3, the V gene TRBV30; D possibly corresponds to TRBD1 (5 bases). The CDR3 is made up of 12 amino acids. The V end was cut by 0 bases, the J end by 5 bases, with 6 bases between. The germline V gene encodes CDR1 GTSNPN and CDR2 SVGIG (reference sequence). In nucleotides, the CDR3 is TGTGCCTGGAGTGTGGGGCGAGATACGCAGTATTTT. Translation: CAWSVGRDTQYF.

This rearrangement joins TRBV7-3 to TRBJ2-1; a possible D gene is TRBD2 (6 bases). V lost 4 bases and J lost 5, with 15 bases in between. Germline V lookup: CDR1 SGHTA, CDR2 FQGTGA. The length of the CDR3 is 15 residues. The CDR3 here is CASSSSGVSNNEQFF. DNA for the CDR3: TGTGCCAGCAGCTCCTCGGGAGTTTCAAACAATGAGCAGTTCTTC.

In its sample, this clone was seen once. The rearrangement joins TRBV28 to TRBJ2-7; 9 bases are a match to TRBD1. The ends lost 7 bases at V and 4 bases at J; junction bases unmatched: 5. CDR3 size: 13 residues. Germline-derived CDR1 and CDR2 are MDHEN and SYDVKM. CDR3 sequence: CASIGQGRYEQYF. Written as DNA, the CDR3 is TGTGCCAGCATCGGACAGGGGAGGTACGAGCAGTACTTC.

V gene TRBV19 combines with J gene TRBJ1-5; TRBD1 is a possible D gene (5 bases). Germline V gene data show CDR1 as LNHDA and CDR2 as SQIVND (reference sequence). The CDR3 runs to 14 residues. V dropped 5 bases and J dropped 10 bases, with 18 bases sitting between them. CDR3: CASSAGTGGNPQHF. CDR3 nucleotide sequence: TGTGCCAGTAGTGCCGGGACGGGCGGTAACCCCCAGCATTTT.

The chain has TRBV5-1 and TRBJ2-1; 8 positions match TRBD2. The germline V gene encodes CDR1 SGHRS and CDR2 YFSETQ. V shed 0 bases, J shed 7 bases, and the junction held 6 bases outside the gene matches. The CDR3 consists of 15 residues. This CDR3 is CASSLDSGRGNEQFF. CDR3 DNA sequence: TGCGCCAGCAGCTTGGACAGCGGGAGAGGTAATGAGCAGTTCTTC.

This clone appeared once. The chain carries TRBV11-2 and TRBJ2-1; 7 bases are a match to TRBD1. The germline V gene has CDR1 SGHAT and CDR2 FQNNGV. After removal of 1 base from V and 8 bases from J, the junction contained 8 bases not matched to a gene. The CDR3 has 15 amino acids. CDR3 sequence: CASSLVGDRAHEQFF. CDR3 nucleotide sequence: TGTGCCAGCAGCTTAGTTGGCGACAGGGCCCATGAGCAGTTCTTC.

A single count supports this clone. The chain links TRBV5-1 to TRBJ2-3, with 16 bases aligning to TRBD2. The CDR3 contains 17 residues. Germline-derived CDR1 and CDR2 are SGHRS and YFSETQ. The ends lost 4 bases at V and 6 bases at J; junction bases unmatched: 8. The CDR3 DNA reads as TGCGCCAGCAGCCCAGGGACTAGCGGGAGGGCCAGGGATACGCAGTATTTT. Encoded protein: CASSPGTSGRARDTQYF.

The V gene is TRBV19, the J gene TRBJ2-7, with TRBD1 as a possible D gene (6 bases). The V gene lost 5 bases and the J gene lost 7 bases, with 27 bases spanning the gap. CDR3 size: 17 residues. Germline-derived CDR1 and CDR2 are LNHDA and SQIVND (reference sequence). The CDR3 sequence: CASSPGQVRAWGSEQYF. Written as DNA, the CDR3 is TGTGCCAGTAGTCCGGGACAAGTCCGAGCGTGGGGGTCGGAGCAGTACTTC. The full variable domain, completed using reference TRBV19 and TRBJ2-7, is DGGITQSPKYLFRKEGQNVTLSCEQNLNHDAMYWYRQDPGQGLRLIYYSQIVNDFQKGDIAEGYSVSREKKESFPLTVTSAQKNPTAFYLCASSPGQVRAWGSEQYFGPGTRLTVT.

The rearrangement uses TRBV27 and TRBJ2-2; D gene unclear. V shed 4 bases and J shed 1 base, with 7 bases lying between them. There are 14 residues in the CDR3. Germline CDR1 is MNHEY and CDR2 is SMNVEV (reference sequence). This CDR3 reads CASSSSGNTGELFF. The CDR3 DNA is TGTGCCAGCAGTTCATCGGGGAACACCGGGGAGCTGTTTTTT.

This chain joins TRBV15 and TRBJ2-1, with TRBD1 as a possible D gene (7 bases). Trimming removed 6 bases from V and 4 bases from J, with 13 bases in between. CDR1 and CDR2 (germline): LNHNV, YYDKDF (reference sequence). The CDR3 sequence is 14 residues long. DNA for the CDR3: TGTGCCACCAGGTCAGGGGGGCATTACAATGAGCAGTTCTTC. Its translation is CATRSGGHYNEQFF.

The gene calls are TRBV7-3 and TRBJ2-1; 8 bases are a match to TRBD1. Germline V CDR1 and CDR2: SGHTA, FQGTGA. Trimming at V came to 2 bases and at J to 6 bases, leaving 3 bases not matched to a gene. This CDR3 is built from 14 residues. Written as DNA, the CDR3 is TGTGCCAGCAGCTTAGGGACAGGAGCCAATGAGCAGTTCTTC. Its protein product is CASSLGTGANEQFF. The variable domain in full, completed from reference TRBV7-3 and TRBJ2-1, reads GAGVSQTPSNKVTEKGKYVELRCDPISGHTALYWYRQSLGQGPEFLIYFQGTGAADDSGLPNDRFFAVRPEGSVSTLKIQRTERGDSAVYLCASSLGTGANEQFFGPGTRLTVL.

J is TRBJ2-1 and V is TRBV27; TRBD2 matches 10 bases. V lost 3 bases, J lost 3 bases, and 14 bases stayed unmatched. From germline, CDR1 is MNHEY and CDR2 SMNVEV (reference sequence). The CDR3 spans 19 residues. The CDR3 spells CASSLLGTPRLAGYNEQFF. The CDR3 region has the DNA TGTGCCAGCAGTTTGTTAGGTACTCCGAGACTAGCGGGCTACAATGAGCAGTTCTTC.

The chain combines TRBV30 with TRBJ2-5; TRBD2 agrees at 13 bases. The CDR3 loop spans 14 amino acids. The V and J ends lost 6 bases and 5 bases, in that order; junction bases with no gene match: 6. The V gene's germline CDR1 is GTSNPN and CDR2 SVGIG (reference sequence). The CDR3 DNA follows: TGTGCCTGCCAATCGACTAGCGGGAGGGAGACCCAGTACTTC. Its protein is CACQSTSGRETQYF.

This chain uses TRBV5-1 with TRBJ2-5; D is ambiguous. Germline V gives CDR1 SGHRS, CDR2 YFSETQ. V was clipped by 2 bases and J by 2 bases, with 10 bases between them. The CDR3 sequence is 14 residues long. The CDR3 nucleotides read TGCGCCAGCAGCTTTTATGGGTGGCAAGAGACCCAGTACTTC. Its translation is CASSFYGWQETQYF. The variable domain in full, completed from reference TRBV5-1 and TRBJ2-5, reads KAGVTQTPRYLIKTRGQQVTLSCSPISGHRSVSWYQQTPGQGLQFLFEYFSETQRNKGNFPGRFSGRQFSNSRSEMNVSTLELGDSALYLCASSFYGWQETQYFGPGTRLLVL.

The DNA of the CDR3 is TGTGCCAGTAGTCGGCGGGGCGGGAGCACAGATACGCAGTATTTT. Amino acid sequence: CASSRRGGSTDTQYF. The chain joins TRBV19 to TRBJ2-3; possibly TRBD2 for D (6 bases). Germline V CDR1 and CDR2: LNHDA, SQIVND (reference sequence). Trimming took 5 bases from V and 0 from J, leaving 12 bases between them. CDR3 length: 15 amino acids.

V is TRBV9 and J is TRBJ2-6; D remains ambiguous. The CDR3 runs 15 residues. Germline-derived CDR1 and CDR2 are SGDLS and YYNGEE. The V end lost 0 bases, the J end lost 0 bases, and 4 bases lay between the germline ends. Here the CDR3 DNA reads TGTGCCAGCAGCGTAGTCGACTCTGGGGCCAACGTCCTGACTTTC. This codes for CASSVVDSGANVLTF. Supplemented by reference TRBV9 and TRBJ2-6, the full variable domain reads DSGVTQTPKHLITATGQRVTLRCSPRSGDLSVYWYQQSLDQGLQFLIQYYNGEERAKGNILERFSAQQFPDLHSELNLSSLELGDSALYFCASSVVDSGANVLTFGAGSRLTVL.

The chain joins TRBV19 to TRBJ2-1, with D uncertain. The CDR3 spans 14 residues. CDR1 and CDR2 from the germline V gene are LNHDA and SQIVND (reference sequence). Trimming pared 5 bases from V and 5 bases from J, leaving 13 bases between. As DNA, the CDR3 is TGTGCCAGTAGTTCCGCCCCAGATAACAATGAGCAGTTCTTC. Residues: CASSSAPDNNEQFF.

In the case of this clone: Other DNA variants within this sample encode the same CDR3. V is TRBV6-5 and J is TRBJ2-7; 8 bases fit TRBD1. CDR3 size: 15 residues. Germline V gene sequence: CDR1 MNHEY, CDR2 SVGAGI. V was pared by 0 bases and J by 3 bases, with 4 bases of the junction left unmatched. CDR3 residues: CASSYSGTGNYEQYF. The DNA for the CDR3 is TGTGCCAGCAGTTACTCCGGGACAGGCAACTACGAGCAGTACTTC.

The V call is TRBV15, the J call TRBJ2-1; 10 nucleotides match TRBD2. The V and J ends lost 1 base and 4 bases, in that order; junction bases with no gene match: 4. Per germline, CDR1 LNHNV and CDR2 YYDKDF (reference sequence). This CDR3 has 16 amino acids. This CDR3 is CATSRGDSGGYNEQFF. The DNA for the CDR3 is TGTGCCACCAGCAGAGGGGATAGCGGGGGGTACAATGAGCAGTTCTTC. Full variable domain (missing parts from reference TRBV15 and TRBJ2-1): DAMVIQNPRYQVTQFGKPVTLSCSQTLNHNVMYWYQQKSSQAPKLLFHYYDKDFNNEADTPDNFQSRRPNTSFCFLDIRSPGLGDTAMYLCATSRGDSGGYNEQFFGPGTRLTVL.

This rearrangement joins TRBV6-6 to TRBJ1-1, with a possible D match to TRBD1 (5 bases). Germline loops: CDR1 MNHNY, CDR2 SVGAGI (reference sequence). V was trimmed by 7 bases and J by 9 bases, leaving 15 bases between them. The CDR3 is made up of 12 amino acids. The CDR3 DNA is TGTGCCAGCACTCCCCCTGGGGGGAAAGCTTTCTTT. Protein product: CASTPPGGKAFF.

The chain is built from TRBV7-3 and TRBJ1-1; the D gene is possibly TRBD1 (5 bases). The length of the CDR3 is 14 residues. Germline-derived CDR1 and CDR2 are SGHTA and FQGTGA. Trimming removed 0 bases at V and 8 bases at J, with 13 bases between. In nucleotides, the CDR3 is TGTGCCAGCAGCTTAACAGGAGGGCAGGGAGAAGCTTTCTTT. Its translation: CASSLTGGQGEAFF.

The genes are TRBV7-8 and TRBJ2-6; no definite D call. Germline CDR1 is SGHVS and CDR2 is FQNEAQ. V was clipped by 5 bases and J by 1 base, with 12 bases between them. The CDR3 length is 16 residues. CDR3 coding DNA: TGTGCCAGCAGCGGATTCACTTCGTCTGGGGCCAACGTCCTGACTTTC. Translated: CASSGFTSSGANVLTF.

The chain couples TRBV30 to TRBJ2-2; D perhaps matches TRBD1 (6 bases). The V end lost 0 bases, the J end lost 4 bases, and 9 bases lay between the germline ends. Germline loops: CDR1 GTSNPN, CDR2 SVGIG (reference sequence). This CDR3 is 14 amino acids long. CDR3 sequence reads: CAWSVLGGTGELFF. In DNA form, the CDR3 reads TGTGCCTGGAGTGTACTAGGGGGCACCGGGGAGCTGTTTTTT. Based on the CDR3 plus reference TRBV30 and TRBJ2-2, the full variable domain is SQTIHQWPATLVQPVGSPLSLECTVEGTSNPNLYWYRQAAGRGLQLLFYSVGIGQISSEVPQNLSASRPQDRQFILSSKKLLLSDSGFYLCAWSVLGGTGELFFGEGSRLTVL.

The count of this clone is one. In DNA form, the CDR3 reads TGTGCCAGCAGGCAGAACAGGGGCTTAGGTGGCTACACCTTC. It codes for CASRQNRGLGGYTF. The V and J genes are TRBV6-5 and TRBJ1-2; 7 nucleotides align to TRBD1. V lost 6 bases, J lost 7 bases, and 11 bases stayed unmatched. Germline V gives CDR1 MNHEY, CDR2 SVGAGI. There are 14 residues in the CDR3.